One sample yielded the 27 T cell receptor beta chains listed below, sequenced in a study of human T cells and chemical hapten exposure. Time point defined: patch test 2, 6 weeks after DPC sensitization. Treatment of the sample: therapeutic diphenylcyclopropenone sensitization with weekly scalp DPC. Each CDR3 protein gets one entry after TCRdb re-called the RACE reads with MiXCR. In the table there are about 50,000 distinct CDR3 sequences, 9.9% of which are singletons. The specimen comprised whole blood, sampled in connection with sensitization to the hapten diphenylcyclopropenone (DPC). Receptors originate from a woman in her forties or fifties with alopecia areata. Some clones in this sample may be carry-over from other donors' samples.

The chain carries TRBV20-1 and TRBJ1-4, with TRBD1 matching over 8 bases. Germline assignment: CDR1 DFQATT and CDR2 SNEGSKA (reference sequence). This CDR3 is 14 amino acids long. With V trimmed by 1 base and J by 5 bases, 3 bases remained unmatched. The CDR3 here is CSARGQGANEKLFF. The CDR3 DNA is TGCAGTGCTAGAGGCCAGGGGGCGAATGAAAAACTGTTTTTT.

The chain's CDR3 is CASSLGALLTSSTDTQYF. The CDR3 DNA reads TGTGCCAGCAGCTTAGGGGCCCTACTTACCTCGAGCACAGATACGCAGTATTTT. This sequence joins TRBV7-2 and TRBJ2-3; no definite D call. The germline V gene has CDR1 SGHTA and CDR2 FQGNSA. The V end was cut by 1 base, the J end by 0 bases, with 17 bases between. This CDR3 has 18 residues. The full variable domain, rest sourced from reference TRBV7-2 and TRBJ2-3, is GAGVSQSPSNKVTEKGKDVELRCDPISGHTALYWYRQSLGQGLEFLIYFQGNSAPDKSGLPSDRFSAERTGGSVSTLTIQRTQQEDSAVYLCASSLGALLTSSTDTQYFGPGTRLTVL.

This clonotype was recorded many times. This chain uses TRBV28 with TRBJ2-7; TRBD2 might be the D (5 bases). Germline V gene sequence: CDR1 MDHEN, CDR2 SYDVKM. The CDR3 extends over 13 amino acids. V lost 6 bases and J lost 2, with 11 bases in between. CDR3 DNA: TGTGCCAGCAGCCTTATGGGAGCCTACGAGCAGTACTTC. Amino acid sequence: CASSLMGAYEQYF.

The J gene is TRBJ2-3, the V gene TRBV11-2; tentatively, D is TRBD2 (6 bases). This CDR3 is built from 15 residues. V was shortened by 2 bases and J by 2 bases, with 11 bases between the two germline ends. Germline CDR1 SGHAT, CDR2 FQNNGV. CDR3 nucleotide sequence: TGTGCCAGCAGCTTAAGGCGGAGGGACACAGATACGCAGTATTTT. As protein: CASSLRRRDTDTQYF.

This clonotype was seen more than once but under ten times. The chain joins TRBV28 to TRBJ1-2; weak D call: TRBD1 (6 bases). The V gene lost 3 bases and the J gene lost 9 bases, with 11 bases spanning the gap. The germline V gene has CDR1 MDHEN and CDR2 SYDVKM. The CDR3 totals 12 residues. The CDR3: CASSFLQGSYTF. The CDR3 DNA is TGTGCCAGCAGTTTTTTGCAGGGGAGCTACACCTTC.

The V gene is TRBV4-3, the J gene TRBJ1-5, with D perhaps TRBD1 (6 bases). The V and J ends lost 4 bases and 0 bases respectively, with 13 bases between them. The length of the CDR3 is 16 residues. CDR1 and CDR2 from the germline V gene are LGHNA and YSLEER. The CDR3 DNA follows: TGCGCCAGCAGCCCAGGGGACGGGTATAGCAATCAGCCCCAGCATTTT. Amino acids: CASSPGDGYSNQPQHF.

This clonotype appeared many times. The chain joins TRBV10-3 to TRBJ1-5; D remains unclear. The germline gives CDR1 ENHRY, CDR2 SYGVKD. The CDR3 has 16 amino acids. Trimming stripped 0 bases from V and 0 bases from J, with 9 bases between. CDR3 nucleotide sequence: TGTGCCATCAGTGAGTCGGCCGGGTTTAGCAATCAGCCCCAGCATTTT. Its protein product is CAISESAGFSNQPQHF.

J is TRBJ1-1 and V is TRBV7-2, with 8 bases fitting TRBD1. V was pared by 8 bases and J by 9 bases, with 14 bases of the junction left unmatched. Germline values: CDR1 SGHTA, CDR2 FQGNSA. The CDR3 has 14 residues. CDR3 protein: CASRPPGGVSKAFF. CDR3 DNA: TGTGCCAGCCGACCTCCAGGGGGCGTCTCTAAAGCTTTCTTT. The full variable domain, its missing parts supplied by reference TRBV7-2 and TRBJ1-1, is GAGVSQSPSNKVTEKGKDVELRCDPISGHTALYWYRQSLGQGLEFLIYFQGNSAPDKSGLPSDRFSAERTGGSVSTLTIQRTQQEDSAVYLCASRPPGGVSKAFFGQGTRLTVV.

V usage is TRBV28 and J usage is TRBJ2-7; 15 nucleotides match TRBD2. The CDR3 length is 15 residues. V lost 10 bases to trimming and J lost 5 bases; unmatched junction nucleotides: 9. The V gene's germline CDR1 is MDHEN and CDR2 SYDVKM. The CDR3 is CAITVGTSGGNEQYF. In DNA, the CDR3 is TGTGCCATTACTGTCGGGACTAGCGGGGGGAACGAGCAGTACTTC.

The table lists this clonotype with many counts. The chain joins TRBV14 to TRBJ1-1; 7 nucleotides agree with TRBD1. Per germline, CDR1 SGHDN and CDR2 FVKESK. Trimming cost V 4 bases and J 2 bases; bases outside gene matches: 7. This CDR3 contains 15 residues. CDR3 bases: TGTGCCAGCAGCCTCCACAGGGGCCTAAACACTGAAGCTTTCTTT. It translates to CASSLHRGLNTEAFF.

This clonotype occurred a few times. The chain has TRBV20-1 and TRBJ1-1, with D possibly TRBD1 on 6 matching bases. The CDR3 sequence is 14 residues long. Per germline, CDR1 DFQATT and CDR2 SNEGSKA (reference sequence). V was clipped by 6 bases and J by 0 bases, with 14 bases between them. The CDR3 region has the DNA TGCAGTGCCCGTCTTGGGGGCATGAACACTGAAGCTTTCTTT. The encoded protein is CSARLGGMNTEAFF.

This clonotype was counted many times. The chain employs TRBV6-2 or TRBV6-3 and TRBJ1-6, with 7 bases that match TRBD1. The CDR3 contains 14 residues. Germline V gene data show CDR1 as MNHEY and CDR2 as SVGEGT. After removal of 6 bases from V and 7 bases from J, the junction contained 6 bases not matched to a gene. The CDR3 loop reads CASRAGQPNSPLHF. The CDR3, as DNA: TGTGCCAGCAGGGCGGGACAGCCGAATTCACCCCTCCACTTT.

This clonotype was seen a few times. The chain combines TRBV19 with TRBJ1-1; 8 bases line up with TRBD1. The CDR3 covers 16 residues. Trimming removed 5 bases from V and 1 base from J; junction bases left unmatched: 9. CDR1 and CDR2 from the germline V gene are LNHDA and SQIVND (reference sequence). DNA for the CDR3: TGTGCCAGTAGTCTATGGACAGGGATGGAGAACACTGAAGCTTTCTTT. Its translation: CASSLWTGMENTEAFF.

This clonotype came up many times. The V and J genes are TRBV7-7 and TRBJ2-5; D tentatively reads TRBD1 or TRBD2 (5 bases each). V was trimmed by 5 bases and J by 1 base, leaving 14 bases between them. Germline-derived CDR1 and CDR2 are SSHAT and FNYEAQ (reference sequence). This CDR3 has 15 amino acids. The CDR3 nucleotides read TGTGCCAGCAGCCTTGGGGGTACCCCCCAAGAGACCCAGTACTTC. It encodes CASSLGGTPQETQYF.

There are many counts of this clonotype. The chain combines TRBV29-1 with TRBJ2-3; D could derive from TRBD1 or TRBD2 (5 bases each). V lost 7 bases to trimming and J lost 5 bases, with 22 bases between them. This CDR3 has 15 amino acids. CDR1 is SQVTM, CDR2 ANQGSEA, per germline. The CDR3 protein is CSAKDSTGPGDTQYF. CDR3 DNA: TGCAGCGCCAAAGACAGTACGGGACCAGGAGATACGCAGTATTTT.

This clonotype was seen repeatedly, ten times or more. The CDR3 is CSARTERRYTAQYF. CDR3 bases: TGCAGTGCAAGGACCGAGAGAAGATATACGGCCCAGTACTTC. The chain carries TRBV20-1 and TRBJ2-5; no reliable D call. V was shortened by 6 bases and J by 9 bases, with 23 bases between the two germline ends. This CDR3 has 14 amino acids. Germline V lookup: CDR1 DFQATT, CDR2 SNEGSKA (reference sequence).

V gene TRBV7-7 combines with J gene TRBJ2-1; the D gene is possibly TRBD2 (6 bases). V was shortened by 5 bases and J by 0 bases, with 17 bases between the two germline ends. The CDR3 has 17 amino acids. Germline V gene sequence: CDR1 SSHAT, CDR2 FNYEAQ (reference sequence). The CDR3 sequence: CASSPTGLSSSYNEQFF. CDR3 DNA: TGTGCCAGCAGCCCGACGGGACTTTCGAGCTCCTACAATGAGCAGTTCTTC.

In its sample, this clonotype was seen a few times. The genes are TRBV11-2 and TRBJ2-1, with 11 bases identical to TRBD2. V dropped 6 bases and J dropped 6; count of bases not matched to a gene: 4. CDR1 and CDR2 from the germline V gene are SGHAT and FQNNGV. The CDR3 totals 14 residues. The CDR3 region is CASRTSGGVNEQFF. CDR3 DNA sequence: TGTGCCAGCAGAACTAGCGGGGGAGTCAATGAGCAGTTCTTC.

This clonotype was recorded many times. The chain carries TRBV12-3 or TRBV12-4 and TRBJ1-5, with TRBD1 matching over 12 bases. Trimming took 5 bases from V and 6 from J; bases not matched to a gene: 8. The CDR3 is made up of 16 amino acids. Here the CDR3 reads CASSPRDRGPLQPQHF. In DNA, the CDR3 is TGTGCCAGCAGTCCCCGGGACAGGGGGCCCCTTCAGCCCCAGCATTTT.

This clonotype was seen repeatedly, ten times or more. V and J are TRBV7-2 and TRBJ1-2; possible D gene TRBD1, 5 bases. Trimming shortened V by 4 bases and J by 9 bases, and 12 bases separated the two germline ends. This CDR3 is built from 12 residues. Germline values: CDR1 SGHTA, CDR2 FQGNSA. CDR3 region: CASSSTGVSYTF. The CDR3 coding sequence is TGTGCCAGCAGCTCCACAGGCGTAAGCTACACCTTC.

This chain joins TRBV28 and TRBJ2-5, with D possibly TRBD2 on 5 matching bases. From germline, CDR1 is MDHEN and CDR2 SYDVKM. CDR3 length: 15 residues. Trimming shortened V by 4 bases and J by 6 bases, and 18 bases separated the two germline ends. CDR3 DNA: TGTGCCAGCAGTTCGAGGGAGCGTTTACTGAAGACCCAGTACTTC. Residues: CASSSRERLLKTQYF.

Many counts were recorded for this clonotype. The chain carries TRBV12-3 or TRBV12-4 and TRBJ1-4, with 7 bases identical to TRBD1. This CDR3 region has 13 residues. V was clipped by 6 bases and J by 7 bases; unmatched bases: 5. CDR3 loop: CASSRQGAEKLFF. Written as DNA, the CDR3 is TGTGCCAGCAGCCGACAGGGCGCTGAAAAACTGTTTTTT.

This clonotype was seen ten or more times. The J gene is TRBJ2-3, the V gene TRBV4-2; TRBD2 matches 10 bases. With 3 bases clipped from V and 6 bases from J, the junction kept 3 bases outside the gene matches. This CDR3 has 14 residues. Germline V gene lookup returns CDR1 LGHNA and CDR2 YNFKEQ. CDR3 nucleotide sequence: TGTGCCAGCAGCCAGGGACTAGCGTGGGATACGCAGTATTTT. It specifies CASSQGLAWDTQYF.

In DNA form, the CDR3 reads TGCAGTGCCAGGGCAGGGGCCACTGAAGCTTTCTTT. Translated, it gives CSARAGATEAFF. The V gene is TRBV20-1, the J gene TRBJ1-1, with D possibly matching TRBD1 (6 bases). This CDR3 spans 12 amino acids. The germline V gene has CDR1 DFQATT and CDR2 SNEGSKA (reference sequence). The V and J ends lost 6 bases and 4 bases respectively, with 12 bases between them.

This chain links TRBV6-6 with TRBJ1-4, with TRBD1 identical over 7 bases. This CDR3 is built from 13 residues. From germline, CDR1 is MNHNY and CDR2 SVGAGI (reference sequence). Unmatched junction bases numbered 4, after V lost 5 bases and J lost 7 bases. The CDR3 reads CASSRDSLEKLFF. CDR3 sequence (DNA): TGTGCCAGCAGTAGGGACAGCCTTGAAAAACTGTTTTTT.

In this sample, this clonotype is medium-sized. J is TRBJ1-3 and V is TRBV11-2; D not resolved. The germline V gene encodes CDR1 SGHAT and CDR2 FQNNGV. V lost 5 bases and J 3 bases, leaving 8 bases between the germline ends. This CDR3 spans 13 amino acids. CDR3 region: CASSMTFGNTIYF. CDR3 nucleotide sequence: TGTGCCAGCAGCATGACCTTTGGAAACACCATATATTTT.

The chain recombines TRBV19 with TRBJ1-2; D gene ambiguous. The V and J ends lost 4 bases and 10 bases respectively, with 10 bases between them. The germline gives CDR1 LNHDA, CDR2 SQIVND (reference sequence). The CDR3 extends over 11 amino acids. The CDR3 DNA reads as TGTGCCAGTAGTACTACTCAAGACTACACCTTC. Translating gives CASSTTQDYTF.